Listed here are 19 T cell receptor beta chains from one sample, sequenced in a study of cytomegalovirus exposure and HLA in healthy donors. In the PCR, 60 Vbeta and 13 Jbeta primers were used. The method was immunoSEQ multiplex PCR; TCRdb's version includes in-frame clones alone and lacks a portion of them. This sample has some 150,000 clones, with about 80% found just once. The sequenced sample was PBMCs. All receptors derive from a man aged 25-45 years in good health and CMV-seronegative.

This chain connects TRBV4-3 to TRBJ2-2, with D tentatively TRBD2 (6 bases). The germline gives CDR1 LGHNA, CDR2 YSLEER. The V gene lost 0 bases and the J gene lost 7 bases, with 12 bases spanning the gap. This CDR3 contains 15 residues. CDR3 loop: CASSQDTSLIGELFF. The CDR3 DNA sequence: TGCGCCAGCAGCCAAGATACTAGCTTGATCGGGGAGCTGTTTTTT.

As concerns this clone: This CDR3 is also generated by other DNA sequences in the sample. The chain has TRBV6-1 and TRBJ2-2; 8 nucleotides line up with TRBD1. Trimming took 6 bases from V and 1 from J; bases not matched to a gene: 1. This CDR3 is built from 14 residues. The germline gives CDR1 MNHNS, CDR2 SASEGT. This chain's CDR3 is CASRGQVNTGELFF. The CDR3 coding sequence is TGTGCCAGCAGGGGACAGGTGAACACCGGGGAGCTGTTTTTT.

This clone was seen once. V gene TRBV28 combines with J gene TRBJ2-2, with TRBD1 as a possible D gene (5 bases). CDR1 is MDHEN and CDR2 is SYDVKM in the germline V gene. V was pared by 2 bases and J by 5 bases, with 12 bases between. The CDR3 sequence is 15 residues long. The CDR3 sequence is CASSLTQGPTGELFF. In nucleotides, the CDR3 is TGTGCCAGCAGTTTAACCCAGGGTCCGACCGGGGAGCTGTTTTTT. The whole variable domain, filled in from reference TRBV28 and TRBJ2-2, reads DVKVTQSSRYLVKRTGEKVFLECVQDMDHENMFWYRQDPGLGLRLIYFSYDVKMKEKGDIPEGYSVSREKKERFSLILESASTNQTSMYLCASSLTQGPTGELFFGEGSRLTVL.

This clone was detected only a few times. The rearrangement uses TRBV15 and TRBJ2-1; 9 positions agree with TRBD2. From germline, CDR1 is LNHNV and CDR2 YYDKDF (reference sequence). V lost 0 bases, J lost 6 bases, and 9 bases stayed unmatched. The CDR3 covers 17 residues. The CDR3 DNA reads TGTGCCACCAGCAGAGAACCGGGACTAGCTTACTTCAATGAGCAGTTCTTC. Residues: CATSREPGLAYFNEQFF.

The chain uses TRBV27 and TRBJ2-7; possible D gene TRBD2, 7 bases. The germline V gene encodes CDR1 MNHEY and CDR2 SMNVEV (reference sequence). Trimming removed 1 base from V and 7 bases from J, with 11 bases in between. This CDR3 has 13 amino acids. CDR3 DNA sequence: TGTGCCAGCAGTTTATGGGAGGGGGGGGAGCAGTACTTC. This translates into CASSLWEGGEQYF.

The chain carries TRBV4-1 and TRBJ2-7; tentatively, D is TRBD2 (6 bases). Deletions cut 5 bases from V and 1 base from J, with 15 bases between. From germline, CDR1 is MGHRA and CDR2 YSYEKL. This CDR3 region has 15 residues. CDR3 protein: CASSFRDFSSYEQYF. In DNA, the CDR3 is TGCGCCAGCAGCTTCCGGGACTTCTCATCCTACGAGCAGTACTTC.

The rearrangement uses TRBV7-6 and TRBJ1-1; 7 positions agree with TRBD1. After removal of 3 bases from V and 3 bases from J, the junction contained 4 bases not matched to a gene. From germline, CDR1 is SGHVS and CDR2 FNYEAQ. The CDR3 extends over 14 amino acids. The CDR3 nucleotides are TGTGCCAGCAGCTTGAGGGGGCAGGACACTGAAGCTTTCTTT. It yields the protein CASSLRGQDTEAFF. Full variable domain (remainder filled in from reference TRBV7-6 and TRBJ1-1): GAGVSQSPRYKVTKRGQDVALRCDPISGHVSLYWYRQALGQGPEFLTYFNYEAQQDKSGLPNDRFSAERPEGSISTLTIQRTEQRDSAMYRCASSLRGQDTEAFFGQGTRLTVV.

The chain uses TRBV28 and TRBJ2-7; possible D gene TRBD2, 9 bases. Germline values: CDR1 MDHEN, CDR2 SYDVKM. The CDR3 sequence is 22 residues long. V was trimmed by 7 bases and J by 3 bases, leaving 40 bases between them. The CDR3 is CASTTFRTGRVAGDPLGYEQYF. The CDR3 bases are TGTGCCAGCACCACTTTCCGGACAGGGAGAGTAGCGGGAGACCCTCTGGGCTACGAGCAGTACTTC.

CDR3 nucleotides: TGTGCCAGCAGCCTCAGGGGACCGAACACCGGGGAGCTGTTTTTT. Translated, it gives CASSLRGPNTGELFF. The gene calls are TRBV2 and TRBJ2-2, with D perhaps TRBD1 (6 bases). The germline gives CDR1 SNHLY, CDR2 FYNNEI. This CDR3 contains 15 residues. Trimming left V 6 bases short and J 0 bases short, with 11 bases between.

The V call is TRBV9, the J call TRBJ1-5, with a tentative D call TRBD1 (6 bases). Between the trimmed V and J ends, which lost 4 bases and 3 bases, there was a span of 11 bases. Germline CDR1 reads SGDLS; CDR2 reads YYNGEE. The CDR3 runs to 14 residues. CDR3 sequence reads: CASSPSGANQPQHF. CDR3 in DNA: TGTGCCAGCAGCCCGTCAGGGGCCAATCAGCCCCAGCATTTT.

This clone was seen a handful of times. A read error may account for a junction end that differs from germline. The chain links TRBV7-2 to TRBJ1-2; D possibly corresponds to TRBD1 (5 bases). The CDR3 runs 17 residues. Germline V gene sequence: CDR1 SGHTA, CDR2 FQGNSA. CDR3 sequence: CASSQGFYRAHGYGYTF. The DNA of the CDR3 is TGCGCCAGCAGCCAGGGATTTTACCGGGCCCATGGCTATGGCTACACCTTC.

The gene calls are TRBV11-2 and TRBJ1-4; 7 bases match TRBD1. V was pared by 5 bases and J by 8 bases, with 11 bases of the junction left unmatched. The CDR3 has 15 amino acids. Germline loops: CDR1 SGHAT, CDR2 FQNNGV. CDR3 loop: CASSPGQTFLEKLFF. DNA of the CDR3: TGTGCCAGCAGCCCGGGACAGACGTTCCTCGAAAAACTGTTTTTT.

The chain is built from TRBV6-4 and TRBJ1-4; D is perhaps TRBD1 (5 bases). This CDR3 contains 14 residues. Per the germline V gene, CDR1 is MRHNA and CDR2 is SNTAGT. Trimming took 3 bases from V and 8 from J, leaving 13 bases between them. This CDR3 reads CASSEEHWGEKLFF. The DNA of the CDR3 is TGTGCCAGCAGTGAAGAGCACTGGGGCGAAAAACTGTTTTTT.

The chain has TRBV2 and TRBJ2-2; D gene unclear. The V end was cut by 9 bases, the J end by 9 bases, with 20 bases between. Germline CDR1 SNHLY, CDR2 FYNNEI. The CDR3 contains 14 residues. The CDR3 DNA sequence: TGTGCCAGTAATATCTATACCGGTCCCCGGGAGCTGTTTTTT. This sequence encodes CASNIYTGPRELFF.

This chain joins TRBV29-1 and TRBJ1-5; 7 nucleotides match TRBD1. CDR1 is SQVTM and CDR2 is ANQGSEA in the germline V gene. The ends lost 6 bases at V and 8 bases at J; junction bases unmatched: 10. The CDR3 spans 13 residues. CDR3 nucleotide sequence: TGCAGCGTCAGGGGGGTAGAGGGGGAGCCCCAGCATTTT. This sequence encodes CSVRGVEGEPQHF.

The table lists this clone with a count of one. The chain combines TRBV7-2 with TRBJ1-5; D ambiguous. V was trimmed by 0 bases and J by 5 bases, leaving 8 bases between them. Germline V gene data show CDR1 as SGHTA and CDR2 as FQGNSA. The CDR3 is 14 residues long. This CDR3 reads CASSLAQVHQPQHF. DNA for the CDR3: TGTGCCAGCAGCTTAGCGCAGGTCCATCAGCCCCAGCATTTT.

The CDR3 region has the DNA TGTGCCTGGAGGCGGCGGCTCTCTGGGGCCAACGTCCTGACTTTC. It specifies CAWRRRLSGANVLTF. V usage is TRBV30 and J usage is TRBJ2-6, with D uncertain. The CDR3 contains 15 residues. The germline V gene encodes CDR1 GTSNPN and CDR2 SVGIG (reference sequence). V was clipped by 3 bases and J by 0 bases, with 9 bases between them.

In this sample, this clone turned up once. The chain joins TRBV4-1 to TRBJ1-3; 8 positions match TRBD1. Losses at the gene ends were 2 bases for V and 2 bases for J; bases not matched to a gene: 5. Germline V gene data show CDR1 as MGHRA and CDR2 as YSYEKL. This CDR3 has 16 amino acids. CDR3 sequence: CASSQFQGAAGNTIYF. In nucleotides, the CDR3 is TGCGCCAGCAGCCAATTTCAGGGGGCGGCTGGAAACACCATATATTTT.

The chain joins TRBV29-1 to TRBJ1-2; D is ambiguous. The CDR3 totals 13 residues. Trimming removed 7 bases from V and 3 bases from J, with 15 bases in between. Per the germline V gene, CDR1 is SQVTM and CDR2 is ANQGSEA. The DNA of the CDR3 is TGCAGCGGTAAAGGACTACTTGACTATGGCTACACCTTC. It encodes CSGKGLLDYGYTF.